This TCR beta chain stems from a study of identical twins. Study results and caveats: The authors noted that invariant MAIT and iNKT cells could partly confound zero-insertion analyses.

TCRdb analysed the 5' RACE reads with MiXCR anew, one entry per CDR3 protein. The sample has around 690,000 distinct CDR3 sequences; around 20% are singletons. Germline values: CDR1 SGHRS, CDR2 YFSETQ. V shed 4 bases and J shed 5 bases, with 10 bases lying between them. The CDR3 has 13 residues. Comments on this clonotype: What it binds is not known.

These records were also assigned to another study, of T cells expressing NK-cell markers.

What was sequenced was PBMCs. This receptor was identified in a woman under 30 in good health. The V and J genes are TRBV5-1 and TRBJ2-1; D might be TRBD2 (6 bases). CDR3: CASSRDLDNEQFF. As DNA, the CDR3 is TGCGCCAGCAGCCGGGACTTAGACAATGAGCAGTTCTTC.